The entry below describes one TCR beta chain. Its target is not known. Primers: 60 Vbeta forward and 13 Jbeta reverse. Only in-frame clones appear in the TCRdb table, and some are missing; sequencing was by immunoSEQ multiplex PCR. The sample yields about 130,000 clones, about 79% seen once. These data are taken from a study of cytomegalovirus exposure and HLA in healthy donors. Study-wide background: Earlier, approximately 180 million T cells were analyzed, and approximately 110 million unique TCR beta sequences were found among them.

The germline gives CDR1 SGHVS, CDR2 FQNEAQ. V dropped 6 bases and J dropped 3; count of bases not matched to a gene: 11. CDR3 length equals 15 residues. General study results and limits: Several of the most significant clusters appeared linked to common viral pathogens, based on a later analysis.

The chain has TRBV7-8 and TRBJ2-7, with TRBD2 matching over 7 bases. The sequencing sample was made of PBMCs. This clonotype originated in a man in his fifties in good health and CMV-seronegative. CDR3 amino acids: CASSWEGTVNYEQYF. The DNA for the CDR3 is TGTGCCAGCAGTTGGGAGGGGACGGTCAACTACGAGCAGTACTTC.